These 14 T cell receptor beta chains were sequenced from one sample in a study of T cell responses to AZD1222 COVID-19 vaccine. Assay used: immunoSEQ multiplex PCR; TCRdb lists only in-frame clones, some missing. Here the sample spans 66,000 or so clones, less than 90% being singletons. Material: peripheral blood, obtained on day 0 of AZD1222 vaccination. All receptors come from an adult in good health.

The gene calls are TRBV9 and TRBJ2-5; possible D gene TRBD1, 6 bases. Per the germline V gene, CDR1 is SGDLS and CDR2 is YYNGEE. CDR3 length equals 14 residues. V was shortened by 0 bases and J by 3 bases, with 9 bases between the two germline ends. This chain's CDR3 is CASSVGSGEETQYF. As DNA, the CDR3 is TGTGCCAGCAGCGTAGGATCAGGGGAAGAGACCCAGTACTTC.

This clone was picked up a small number of times. The chain has TRBV6-1 and TRBJ2-7, with TRBD2 identical over 7 bases. This CDR3 has 15 residues. V shed 1 base and J 2 bases; nucleotides not matched to a gene: 5. Germline V gene data show CDR1 as MNHNS and CDR2 as SASEGT. The CDR3 nucleotides read TGTGCCAGCAGTGAAGAAGCGGGGTCCCCCTACGAGCAGTACTTC. It codes for CASSEEAGSPYEQYF.

This chain uses TRBV5-6 with TRBJ1-4; no clear D gene. The CDR3 is 14 residues long. Germline CDR1 reads SGHDT; CDR2 reads YYEEEE. Trimming left V 4 bases short and J 2 bases short, with 9 bases between. The CDR3 DNA sequence: TGTGCCAGCAGCACCGGACTGACTAATGAAAAACTGTTTTTT. It codes for CASSTGLTNEKLFF. Looking up the rest from reference TRBV5-6 and TRBJ1-4 gives the full variable domain: DAGVTQSPTHLIKTRGQQVTLRCSPKSGHDTVSWYQQALGQGPQFIFQYYEEEERQRGNFPDRFSGHQFPNYSSELNVNALLLGDSALYLCASSTGLTNEKLFFGSGTQLSVL.

The chain is built from TRBV3-1 (or the pseudogene TRBV3-2) and TRBJ1-5, with 10 bases matching TRBD1. Per germline, CDR1 LGHDT and CDR2 YNNKEL (reference sequence). The V gene end was trimmed by 1 base and the J gene end by 5 bases; junction bases not matched to a gene: 11. The CDR3 sequence is 18 residues long. This CDR3 is CASSQGGQGLVGDQPQHF. Here the CDR3 DNA reads TGTGCCAGCAGCCAAGGGGGACAGGGGTTGGTAGGGGATCAGCCCCAGCATTTT.

The chain uses TRBV6-5 and TRBJ1-1, with D possibly being TRBD1 (5 bases). Germline V lookup: CDR1 MNHEY, CDR2 SVGAGI. Trimming took 2 bases from V and 2 from J, leaving 15 bases between them. The CDR3 consists of 16 residues. This CDR3 reads CASSYRAGFSNTEAFF. CDR3 in DNA: TGTGCCAGCAGTTACCGAGCAGGGTTTTCAAACACTGAAGCTTTCTTT.

The V and J genes are TRBV11-2 and TRBJ2-1, with TRBD2 matching 16 bases. Germline V gene lookup returns CDR1 SGHAT and CDR2 FQNNGV. This CDR3 has 17 amino acids. J was trimmed by 9 bases and V by 5 bases; bases with no gene match: 10. The CDR3 DNA reads as TGTGCCAGCAGCGACAGAGGGACTAGCGGGAGGGCCCGTGAGCAGTTCTTC. Its translation is CASSDRGTSGRAREQFF.

Only one count was recorded for this clone. The CDR3 reads CASSTTGSNTIYF. As DNA, the CDR3 is TGTGCCAGTAGTACTACAGGGTCGAACACCATATATTTT. This rearrangement joins TRBV19 to TRBJ1-3; perhaps TRBD1 as D (6 bases). V dropped 4 bases and J dropped 7 bases, with 11 bases sitting between them. CDR3 size: 13 residues. Germline V lookup: CDR1 LNHDA, CDR2 SQIVND (reference sequence).

V gene TRBV30 combines with J gene TRBJ1-6; D is uncertain. Germline CDR1 is GTSNPN and CDR2 is SVGIG (reference sequence). This CDR3 spans 13 amino acids. Deletions cut 2 bases from V and 7 bases from J, with 9 bases between. CDR3 protein: CAWSPSANSPLHF. In DNA form, the CDR3 reads TGTGCCTGGAGTCCCTCCGCGAATTCACCCCTCCACTTT.

As DNA, the CDR3 is TGTGCCAGCAGTTCCGGGACGGGGTCTAATGAAAAACTGTTTTTT. It encodes CASSSGTGSNEKLFF. J is TRBJ1-4 and V is TRBV6-6; TRBD1 might be the D (5 bases). Germline CDR1 reads MNHNY; CDR2 reads SVGAGI (reference sequence). The germline V and J ends were trimmed by 4 bases and 3 bases, with 12 bases remaining between them. The CDR3 covers 15 residues.

This rearrangement joins TRBV19 to TRBJ2-5; D call uncertain. CDR1 LNHDA and CDR2 SQIVND come from the germline V gene (reference sequence). The CDR3 has 13 residues. V lost 5 bases and J lost 2, with 9 bases in between. Here the CDR3 reads CASSPRLQETQYF. The CDR3 bases are TGTGCCAGTAGTCCCCGGCTACAAGAGACCCAGTACTTC.

V gene TRBV7-6 combines with J gene TRBJ2-2; a possible D gene is TRBD1 (6 bases). In germline, CDR1 is SGHVS, CDR2 FNYEAQ. Trimming pared 8 bases from V and 2 bases from J, leaving 9 bases between. The CDR3 runs to 13 residues. The CDR3 region is CASRDTNTGELFF. DNA of the CDR3: TGTGCCAGCCGGGACACAAACACCGGGGAGCTGTTTTTT.

The J gene is TRBJ1-1, the V gene TRBV5-1, with 7 bases fitting TRBD1. J lost 4 bases, V lost 0 bases, and 9 bases had no gene match. CDR1 SGHRS and CDR2 YFSETQ come from the germline V gene. There are 16 residues in the CDR3. The CDR3, as DNA: TGCGCCAGCAGCTTGGGCCACAGGGGAGGGGCCACTGAAGCTTTCTTT. Translation gives CASSLGHRGGATEAFF.

This sequence joins TRBV6-5 and TRBJ1-2, with TRBD1 as a possible D gene (5 bases). With 0 bases removed from V and 5 bases from J, the gap between germline ends came to 13 bases. The CDR3 runs 15 residues. Germline V lookup: CDR1 MNHEY, CDR2 SVGAGI. The CDR3 is CASSYSLQAKYGYTF. The DNA of the CDR3 is TGTGCCAGCAGTTACTCACTACAGGCGAAATATGGCTACACCTTC.

The V gene is TRBV19, the J gene TRBJ1-1; possibly TRBD1 for D (5 bases). The CDR3 is 11 amino acids. CDR1 is LNHDA and CDR2 is SQIVND in the germline V gene (reference sequence). The V and J ends lost 5 bases and 7 bases respectively, with 8 bases between them. The CDR3 reads CASSEDSEAFF. The CDR3 DNA follows: TGTGCCAGTAGTGAAGACAGTGAAGCTTTCTTT.